This TCR beta chain was sequenced for a study of T cell responses to AZD1222 COVID-19 vaccine. The CDR3 contains 14 residues. Germline V CDR1 and CDR2: SNHLY, FYNNEI. V lost 6 bases to trimming and J lost 0 bases; unmatched junction nucleotides: 4. The data were produced by immunoSEQ multiplex PCR, yet TCRdb's version contains in-frame clones alone and is incomplete. The sample contains 250,000 to 300,000 clones, 85% to 95% of which appear only once. Recipients boosted at about 4 weeks or about 12 weeks are pooled. The source material was peripheral blood, sampled 28 days after the second AZD1222 dose. The chain carries TRBV2 and TRBJ1-2; 7 positions agree with TRBD1. This TCR was recovered from an adult who received the AZD1222 COVID-19 vaccine. This CDR3 reads CASSRQGANYGYTF. CDR3 in DNA: TGTGCCAGCAGCCGACAGGGCGCTAACTATGGCTACACCTTC.